Listed below are T cell receptor beta chains from one sample, sequenced in a study of blood T cell repertoires in COVID-19. The assay was immunoSEQ multiplex PCR, and TCRdb's table has in-frame clones only and misses some. The table records 250,000 to 300,000 clones, under 90% of them present only once. The sample taken for sequencing was PBMCs or T cells enriched from blood (not recorded which). The receptor set was obtained from a woman in her fifties or sixties who had been exposed to COVID-19. Each CDR3 is given with its conserved first and last residue. D genes are given only for firm matches. Some rows have no size entry. The others give once, few or many, or a class for an expanded clone.

cdr3_length	v_call	d_call	clone_size	j_call	cdr3_aa	cdr3_nt
14	TRBV6-4	NA	NA	TRBJ2-2	CATSGQPNTGELFF	TGTGCCACCTCGGGTCAGCCGAACACCGGGGAGCTGTTTTTT
16	TRBV7-9	TRBD1	NA	TRBJ1-1	CASSPPTGSLGTEAFF	TGTGCCAGCAGCCCCCCGACAGGGTCCTTGGGCACTGAAGCTTTCTTT
12	TRBV28	NA	NA	TRBJ1-1	CASSLGQGEAFF	TGTGCCAGCAGTTTGGGGCAGGGTGAAGCTTTCTTT
13	TRBV2	TRBD2	NA	TRBJ2-2	CASSLAVTGELFF	TGTGCCAGCAGTCTAGCGGTCACCGGGGAGCTGTTTTTT
16	TRBV18	TRBD1	NA	TRBJ2-3	CASSPRTGGSTDTQYF	TGTGCCAGCTCACCACGGACAGGAGGAAGCACAGATACGCAGTATTTT
15	TRBV3-1/TRBV3-2	NA	NA	TRBJ1-3	CASSQDISSGNTIYF	TGTGCCAGCAGCCAGGACATAAGCTCTGGAAACACCATATATTTT
14	TRBV28	NA	NA	TRBJ2-1	CASRRGYVYNEQFF	TGTGCCAGTCGAAGGGGCTATGTTTACAATGAGCAGTTCTTC
12	TRBV12-3/TRBV12-4	NA	NA	TRBJ1-1	CAGGAGFTEAFF	TGTGCCGGAGGGGCGGGCTTCACTGAAGCTTTCTTT
14	TRBV18	NA	NA	TRBJ2-5	CASSPRAGQETQYF	TGTGCCAGCTCACCACGGGCAGGGCAAGAGACCCAGTACTTC
13	TRBV28	TRBD1	NA	TRBJ1-3	CASRGQGGNTIYF	TGTGCCAGCAGGGGACAGGGGGGAAACACCATATATTTT
14	TRBV18	NA	NA	TRBJ2-7	CASSPRGSDYEQYF	TGTGCCAGCTCACCCAGGGGTAGCGACTACGAGCAGTACTTC
13	TRBV19	NA	NA	TRBJ1-6	CASMGARNSPLHF	TGTGCCAGTATGGGGGCGAGAAATTCACCCCTCCACTTT
14	TRBV19	TRBD1	NA	TRBJ2-7	CASSIPGGTYEQYF	TGTGCCAGTAGTATTCCAGGGGGCACCTACGAGCAGTACTTC
13	TRBV29-1	NA	NA	TRBJ1-2	CSVDPKNGYGYTF	TGCAGCGTTGACCCGAAGAACGGGTATGGCTACACCTTC
16	TRBV10-3	NA	NA	TRBJ2-6	CAISGDRSSGANVLTF	TGTGCCATCAGCGGAGACCGTAGCTCTGGGGCCAACGTCCTGACTTTC
16	TRBV7-8	NA	NA	TRBJ1-3	CASSEDSALSGNTIYF	TGTGCCAGCAGCGAGGACAGTGCATTATCTGGAAACACCATATATTTT
13	TRBV4-2	NA	once	TRBJ2-1	CASSQLLSGKEFF	TGTGCCAGCAGCCAGTTGCTAAGCGGAAAGGAGTTCTTC
13	TRBV7-8	NA	NA	TRBJ2-5	CASSLTGSKTQYF	TGTGCCAGCAGCTTAACGGGGAGCAAGACCCAGTACTTC
15	TRBV7-9	NA	NA	TRBJ2-1	CASSLASGRYNEQFF	TGTGCCAGCAGCTTAGCTAGCGGCCGCTACAATGAGCAGTTCTTC
14	TRBV28	TRBD1	NA	TRBJ2-7	CASSPGQDLYEQYF	TGTGCCAGCAGTCCGGGACAGGACTTATACGAGCAGTACTTC
16	TRBV2	TRBD1	NA	TRBJ2-2	CASSPMDRGNTGELFF	TGTGCCAGCAGTCCGATGGACAGGGGAAACACCGGGGAGCTGTTTTTT
14	TRBV7-8	NA	few	TRBJ1-2	CASSLGWQAYGYTF	TGTGCCAGCAGCTTAGGTTGGCAGGCGTATGGCTACACCTTC
13	TRBV5-4	TRBD2	NA	TRBJ2-7	CASSLWGGYEQYF	TGTGCCAGCAGCTTGTGGGGGGGCTACGAGCAGTACTTC
15	TRBV2	NA	NA	TRBJ2-2	CASSEDARQSGELFF	TGTGCCAGCAGTGAAGATGCTAGACAGTCTGGGGAGCTGTTTTTT
14	TRBV30	NA	NA	TRBJ1-5	CAWSVQQLNQPQHF	TGTGCCTGGAGTGTACAACAGCTGAATCAGCCCCAGCATTTT
15	TRBV19	TRBD1	NA	TRBJ1-2	CASSIMGQGNYGYTF	TGTGCCAGTAGTATAATGGGACAGGGCAACTATGGCTACACCTTC
14	TRBV27	TRBD1	NA	TRBJ1-1	CASSSQGMNTEAFF	TGTGCCAGCAGTTCACAGGGGATGAACACTGAAGCTTTCTTT
15	TRBV5-1	NA	NA	TRBJ1-3	CASSQGQASGNTIYF	TGCGCCAGCAGCCAGGGACAAGCCTCTGGAAACACCATATATTTT
14	TRBV7-8	NA	NA	TRBJ2-7	CASSPPGSSYEQYF	TGTGCCAGCAGCCCCCCGGGGAGCTCCTACGAGCAGTACTTC
16	TRBV3-1/TRBV3-2	NA	NA	TRBJ2-2	CASSQYSGGSTGELFF	TGTGCCAGCAGCCAGTACTCAGGAGGAAGCACCGGGGAGCTGTTTTTT
14	TRBV28	TRBD1	NA	TRBJ1-6	CASSLTGGRSPLHF	TGTGCCAGCAGCCTCACAGGGGGACGTTCACCCCTCCACTTT
17	TRBV24-1	TRBD1	NA	TRBJ2-1	CATSDHIRGPIGNEQFF	TGTGCCACCAGTGATCACATCAGGGGGCCTATCGGAAATGAGCAGTTCTTC
12	TRBV29-1	NA	NA	TRBJ1-1	CSGTYQGTEAFF	TGCAGCGGTACCTATCAGGGGACTGAAGCTTTCTTT
16	TRBV15	TRBD2	NA	TRBJ2-5	CATSSRYGTSGAPQYF	TGTGCCACCAGCAGCCGATACGGGACTAGCGGGGCCCCCCAGTACTTC
15	TRBV6-5	NA	NA	TRBJ1-1	CASIPPSGVGTEAFF	TGTGCCAGCATTCCTCCCTCGGGGGTGGGCACTGAAGCTTTCTTT
16	TRBV9	NA	NA	TRBJ1-3	CASSPRQDYSGNTIYF	TGTGCCAGCAGCCCCAGACAGGATTACTCTGGAAACACCATATATTTT
19	TRBV19	TRBD1	NA	TRBJ2-4	CASSIEGTGGILAKNIQYF	TGTGCCAGTAGTATCGAGGGGACAGGGGGGATCCTAGCCAAAAACATTCAGTACTTC
14	TRBV9	TRBD1	NA	TRBJ1-2	CASSVGDSYSGYTF	TGTGCCAGCAGCGTAGGGGACAGTTATTCGGGCTACACCTTC
10	TRBV6-5	NA	NA	TRBJ2-5	CASRAETQYF	TGTGCCAGCAGAGCCGAGACCCAGTACTTC
15	TRBV27	TRBD1	NA	TRBJ2-2	CASSLGRGRAGELFF	TGTGCCAGCAGTTTGGGCAGGGGGCGCGCCGGGGAGCTGTTTTTT
15	TRBV5-6	NA	NA	TRBJ1-3	CASSFAALSGNTIYF	TGTGCCAGCAGCTTCGCGGCACTCTCTGGAAACACCATATATTTT
14	TRBV18	TRBD1	NA	TRBJ2-7	CASLEDRGPYEQYF	TGTGCCAGCTTAGAAGACAGGGGGCCCTACGAGCAGTACTTC
12	TRBV7-2	NA	NA	TRBJ1-6	CASSLQNSPLHF	TGTGCCAGCAGCTTACAGAATTCACCCCTCCACTTT
13	TRBV5-6	NA	once	TRBJ2-1	CASSYRVINEQFF	TGTGCCAGCAGTTACAGGGTAATCAATGAGCAGTTCTTC
15	TRBV5-1	NA	NA	TRBJ2-5	CASSFGDSHPETQYF	TGCGCCAGCAGCTTTGGCGACAGCCATCCAGAGACCCAGTACTTC
19	TRBV3-1/TRBV3-2	TRBD1	few	TRBJ1-1	CASKTPSGTGERLGTEAFF	TGTGCCAGCAAGACTCCTTCCGGGACAGGGGAAAGGTTAGGCACTGAAGCTTTCTTT